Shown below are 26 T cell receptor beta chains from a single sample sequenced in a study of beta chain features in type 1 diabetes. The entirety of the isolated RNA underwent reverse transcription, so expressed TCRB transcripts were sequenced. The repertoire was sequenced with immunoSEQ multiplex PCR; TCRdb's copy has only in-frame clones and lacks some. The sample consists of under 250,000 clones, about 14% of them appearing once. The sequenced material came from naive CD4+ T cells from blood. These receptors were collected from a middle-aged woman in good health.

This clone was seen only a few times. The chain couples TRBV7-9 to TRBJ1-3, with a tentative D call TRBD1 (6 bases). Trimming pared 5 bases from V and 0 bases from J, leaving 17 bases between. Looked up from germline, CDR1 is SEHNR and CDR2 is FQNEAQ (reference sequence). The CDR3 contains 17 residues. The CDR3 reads CASSLSRQADSGNTIYF. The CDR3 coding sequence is TGTGCCAGCAGCCTCAGCCGACAGGCCGACTCTGGAAACACCATATATTTT.

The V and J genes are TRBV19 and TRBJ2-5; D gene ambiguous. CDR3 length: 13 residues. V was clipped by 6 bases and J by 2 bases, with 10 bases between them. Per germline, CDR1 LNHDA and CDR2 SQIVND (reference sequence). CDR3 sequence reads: CASRRSGQETQYF. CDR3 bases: TGTGCCAGTAGGCGTTCAGGACAAGAGACCCAGTACTTC. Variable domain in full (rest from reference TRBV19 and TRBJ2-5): DGGITQSPKYLFRKEGQNVTLSCEQNLNHDAMYWYRQDPGQGLRLIYYSQIVNDFQKGDIAEGYSVSREKKESFPLTVTSAQKNPTAFYLCASRRSGQETQYFGPGTRLLVL.

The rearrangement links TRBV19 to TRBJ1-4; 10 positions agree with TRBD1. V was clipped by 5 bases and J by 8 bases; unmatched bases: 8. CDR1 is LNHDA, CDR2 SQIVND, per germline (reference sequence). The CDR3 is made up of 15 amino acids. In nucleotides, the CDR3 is TGTGCCAGTAGTCACCGACGGGACAGGGGCGAAAAACTGTTTTTT. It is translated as CASSHRRDRGEKLFF.

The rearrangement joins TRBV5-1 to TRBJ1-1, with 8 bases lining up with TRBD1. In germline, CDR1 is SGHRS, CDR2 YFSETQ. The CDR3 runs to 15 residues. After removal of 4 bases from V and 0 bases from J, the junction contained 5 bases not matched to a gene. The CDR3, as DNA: TGCGCCAGCAGCGCCCAGGGGGCCTTGAACACTGAAGCTTTCTTT. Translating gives CASSAQGALNTEAFF. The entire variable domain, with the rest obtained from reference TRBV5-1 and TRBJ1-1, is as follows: KAGVTQTPRYLIKTRGQQVTLSCSPISGHRSVSWYQQTPGQGLQFLFEYFSETQRNKGNFPGRFSGRQFSNSRSEMNVSTLELGDSALYLCASSAQGALNTEAFFGQGTRLTVV.

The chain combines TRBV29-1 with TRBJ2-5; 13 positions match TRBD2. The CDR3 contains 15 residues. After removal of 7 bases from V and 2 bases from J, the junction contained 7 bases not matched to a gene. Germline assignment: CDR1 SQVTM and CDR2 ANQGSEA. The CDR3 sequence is CSAPPTSGGQETQYF. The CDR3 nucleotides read TGCAGCGCCCCACCGACTAGCGGGGGGCAAGAGACCCAGTACTTC.

CDR3 sequence: CAISEGGRVREAFF. The CDR3 DNA follows: TGTGCCATCAGTGAAGGGGGCCGGGTTCGTGAAGCTTTCTTT. The rearrangement links TRBV10-3 to TRBJ1-1; 7 nucleotides match TRBD1. Trimming removed 3 bases from V and 7 bases from J; junction bases left unmatched: 8. The germline gives CDR1 ENHRY, CDR2 SYGVKD. The CDR3 covers 14 residues.

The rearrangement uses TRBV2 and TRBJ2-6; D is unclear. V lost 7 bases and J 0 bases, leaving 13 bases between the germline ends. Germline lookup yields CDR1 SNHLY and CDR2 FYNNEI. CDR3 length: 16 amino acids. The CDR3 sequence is CASIAIDSSGANVLTF. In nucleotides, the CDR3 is TGTGCCAGCATTGCCATCGACTCCTCTGGGGCCAACGTCCTGACTTTC.

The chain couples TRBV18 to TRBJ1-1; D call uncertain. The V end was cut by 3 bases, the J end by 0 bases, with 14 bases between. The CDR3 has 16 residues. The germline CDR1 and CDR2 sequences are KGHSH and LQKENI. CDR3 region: CASSPKLVRLNTEAFF. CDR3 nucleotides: TGTGCCAGCTCACCTAAGCTTGTCCGCTTGAACACTGAAGCTTTCTTT.

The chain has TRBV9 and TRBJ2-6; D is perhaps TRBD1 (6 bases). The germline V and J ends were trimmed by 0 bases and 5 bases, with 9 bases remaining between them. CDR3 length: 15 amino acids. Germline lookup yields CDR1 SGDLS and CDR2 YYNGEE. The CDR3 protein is CASSVEGVWANVLTF. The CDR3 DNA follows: TGTGCCAGCAGCGTAGAGGGGGTCTGGGCCAACGTCCTGACTTTC.

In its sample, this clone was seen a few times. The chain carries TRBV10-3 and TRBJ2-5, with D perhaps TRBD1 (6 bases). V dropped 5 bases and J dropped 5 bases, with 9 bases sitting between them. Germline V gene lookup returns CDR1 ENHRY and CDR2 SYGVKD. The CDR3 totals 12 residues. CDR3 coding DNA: TGTGCCATCAGTACAGGGCGGGAGACCCAGTACTTC. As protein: CAISTGRETQYF.

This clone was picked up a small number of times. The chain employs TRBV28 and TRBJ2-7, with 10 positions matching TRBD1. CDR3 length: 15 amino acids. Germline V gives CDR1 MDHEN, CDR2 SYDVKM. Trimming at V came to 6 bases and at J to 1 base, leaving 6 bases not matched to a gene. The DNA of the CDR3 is TGTGCCAGCAGATCCGGGACAGGGGTTTCCTACGAGCAGTACTTC. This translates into CASRSGTGVSYEQYF. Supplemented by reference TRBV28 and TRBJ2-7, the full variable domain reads DVKVTQSSRYLVKRTGEKVFLECVQDMDHENMFWYRQDPGLGLRLIYFSYDVKMKEKGDIPEGYSVSREKKERFSLILESASTNQTSMYLCASRSGTGVSYEQYFGPGTRLTVT.

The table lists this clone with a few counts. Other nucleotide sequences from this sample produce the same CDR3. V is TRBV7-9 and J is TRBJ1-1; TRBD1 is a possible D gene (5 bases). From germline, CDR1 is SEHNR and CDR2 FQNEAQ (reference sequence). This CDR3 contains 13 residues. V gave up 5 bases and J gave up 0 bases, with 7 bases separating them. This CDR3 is CASSRQMNTEAFF. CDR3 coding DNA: TGTGCCAGCAGCCGACAGATGAACACTGAAGCTTTCTTT.

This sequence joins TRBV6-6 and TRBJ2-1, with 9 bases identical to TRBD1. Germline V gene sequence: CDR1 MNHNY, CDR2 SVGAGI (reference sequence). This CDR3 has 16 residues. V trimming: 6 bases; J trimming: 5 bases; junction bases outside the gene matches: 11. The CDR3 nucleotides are TGTGCCAGCAGATCTCCAGGGGGACAGGGTCACAATGAGCAGTTCTTC. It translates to CASRSPGGQGHNEQFF.

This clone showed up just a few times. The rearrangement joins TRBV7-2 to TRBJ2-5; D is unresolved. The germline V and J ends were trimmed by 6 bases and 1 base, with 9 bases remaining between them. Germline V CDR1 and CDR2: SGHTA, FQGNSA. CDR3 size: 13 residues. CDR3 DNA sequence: TGTGCCAGCAGACTCCTTGTCCAAGAGACCCAGTACTTC. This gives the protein CASRLLVQETQYF.

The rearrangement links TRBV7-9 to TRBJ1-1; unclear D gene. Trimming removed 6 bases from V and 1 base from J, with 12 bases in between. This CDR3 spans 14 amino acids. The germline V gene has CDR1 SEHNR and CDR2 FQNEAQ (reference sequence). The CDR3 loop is CASRYNTGNTEAFF. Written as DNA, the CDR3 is TGTGCCAGCAGATATAATACCGGGAACACTGAAGCTTTCTTT.

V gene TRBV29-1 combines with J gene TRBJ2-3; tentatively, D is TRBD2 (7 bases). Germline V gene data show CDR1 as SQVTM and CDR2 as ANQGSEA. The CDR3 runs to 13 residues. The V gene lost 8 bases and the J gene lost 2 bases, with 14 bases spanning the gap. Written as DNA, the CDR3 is TGCAGCAAACAGGGAGGGGCCACAGATACGCAGTATTTT. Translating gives CSKQGGATDTQYF.

For the CDR3, the DNA is TGCGCCAGCAGCCAAATAGCGGGGGGTCTCCCCCCCTACGAGCAGTACTTC. Encoded protein: CASSQIAGGLPPYEQYF. The rearrangement links TRBV4-3 to TRBJ2-7; 10 bases are shared with TRBD2. This CDR3 has 17 amino acids. CDR1 is LGHNA, CDR2 YSLEER, per germline. With 2 bases clipped from V and 2 bases from J, the junction kept 9 bases outside the gene matches.

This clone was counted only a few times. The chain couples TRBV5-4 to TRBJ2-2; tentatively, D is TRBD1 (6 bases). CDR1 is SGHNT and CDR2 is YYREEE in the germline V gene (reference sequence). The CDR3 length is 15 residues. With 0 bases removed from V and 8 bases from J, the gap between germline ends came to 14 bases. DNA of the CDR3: TGTGCCAGCAGCTTGGGGATAGGGGGTCCGGGGGAGCTGTTTTTT. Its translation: CASSLGIGGPGELFF.

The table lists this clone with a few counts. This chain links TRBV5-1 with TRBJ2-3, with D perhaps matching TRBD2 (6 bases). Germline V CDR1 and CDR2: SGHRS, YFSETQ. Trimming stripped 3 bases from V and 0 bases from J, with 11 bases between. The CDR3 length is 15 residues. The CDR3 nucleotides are TGCGCCAGCAGCTGGCGGGGTCCTAGCACAGATACGCAGTATTTT. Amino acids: CASSWRGPSTDTQYF. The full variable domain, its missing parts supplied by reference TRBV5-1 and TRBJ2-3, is KAGVTQTPRYLIKTRGQQVTLSCSPISGHRSVSWYQQTPGQGLQFLFEYFSETQRNKGNFPGRFSGRQFSNSRSEMNVSTLELGDSALYLCASSWRGPSTDTQYFGPGTRLTVL.

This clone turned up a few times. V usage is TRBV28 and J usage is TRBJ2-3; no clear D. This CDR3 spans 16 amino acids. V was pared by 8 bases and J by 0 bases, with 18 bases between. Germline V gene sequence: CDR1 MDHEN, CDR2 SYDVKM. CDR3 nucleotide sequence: TGTGCCAGCCTCCCCAACCGGATGACTAGCACAGATACGCAGTATTTT. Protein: CASLPNRMTSTDTQYF.

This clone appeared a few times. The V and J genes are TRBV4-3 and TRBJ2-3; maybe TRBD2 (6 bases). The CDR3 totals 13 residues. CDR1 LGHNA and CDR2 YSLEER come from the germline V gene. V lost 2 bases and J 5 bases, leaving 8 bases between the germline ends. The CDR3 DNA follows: TGCGCCAGCAGCCAACTGCGGGGAGATACGCAGTATTTT. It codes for CASSQLRGDTQYF.

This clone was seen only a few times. The CDR3 bases are TGTGCCAGCAGCCCTCGAGCTAGCGGGGGCCGGGAGACCCAGTACTTC. Translated: CASSPRASGGRETQYF. The chain recombines TRBV4-2 with TRBJ2-5, with 10 bases lining up with TRBD2. Germline loops: CDR1 LGHNA, CDR2 YNFKEQ. The CDR3 has 16 amino acids. The J segment lost 5 bases and the V segment lost 4 bases, leaving 10 bases of the junction unmatched.

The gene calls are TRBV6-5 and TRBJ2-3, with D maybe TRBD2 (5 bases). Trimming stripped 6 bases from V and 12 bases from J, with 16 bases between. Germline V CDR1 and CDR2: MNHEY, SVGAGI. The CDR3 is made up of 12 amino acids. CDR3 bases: TGTGCCAGCAGATCCCTGAGCGGAATTCAGTATTTT. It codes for CASRSLSGIQYF.

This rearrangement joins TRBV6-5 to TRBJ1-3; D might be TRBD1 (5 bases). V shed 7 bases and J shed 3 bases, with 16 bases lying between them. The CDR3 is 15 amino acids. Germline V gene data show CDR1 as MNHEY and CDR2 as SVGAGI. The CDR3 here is CASTRGGSRGNTIYF. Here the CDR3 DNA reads TGTGCCAGCACCCGGGGGGGATCTCGTGGAAACACCATATATTTT.

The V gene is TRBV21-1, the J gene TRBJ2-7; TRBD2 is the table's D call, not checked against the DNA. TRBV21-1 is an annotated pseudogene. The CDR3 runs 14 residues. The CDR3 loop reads CASSKDEGGGEQYF. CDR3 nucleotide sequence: TGTGCCAGCAGCAAAGACGAGGGAGGTGGCGAGCAGTACTTC.

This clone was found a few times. CDR3 sequence reads: CASSFGTGHTEAFF. DNA of the CDR3: TGTGCCAGCAGCTTCGGGACAGGGCACACTGAAGCTTTCTTT. The rearrangement links TRBV7-2 to TRBJ1-1; 9 bases match TRBD1. CDR3 size: 14 residues. V shed 3 bases and J 3 bases; nucleotides not matched to a gene: 2. The germline CDR1 and CDR2 sequences are SGHTA and FQGNSA.